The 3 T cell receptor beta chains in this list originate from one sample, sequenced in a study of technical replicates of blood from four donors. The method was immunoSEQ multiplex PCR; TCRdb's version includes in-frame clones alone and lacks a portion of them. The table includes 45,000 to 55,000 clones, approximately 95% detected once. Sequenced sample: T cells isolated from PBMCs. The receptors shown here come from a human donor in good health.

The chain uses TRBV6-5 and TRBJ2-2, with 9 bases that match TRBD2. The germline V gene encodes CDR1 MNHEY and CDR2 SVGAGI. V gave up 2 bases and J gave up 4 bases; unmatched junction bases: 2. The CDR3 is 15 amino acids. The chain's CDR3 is CASSYLLAGTGELFF. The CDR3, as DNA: TGTGCCAGCAGTTACCTACTAGCGGGCACCGGGGAGCTGTTTTTT.

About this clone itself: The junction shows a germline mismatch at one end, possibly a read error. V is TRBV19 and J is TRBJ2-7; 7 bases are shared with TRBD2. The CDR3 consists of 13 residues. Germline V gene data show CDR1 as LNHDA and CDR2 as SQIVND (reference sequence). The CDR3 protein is CASSTGGAYEQYF. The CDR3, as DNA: TGTGCCAGCAGTACGGGAGGAGCCTACGAGCAGTACTTC. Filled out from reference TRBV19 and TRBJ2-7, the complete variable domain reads DGGITQSPKYLFRKEGQNVTLSCEQNLNHDAMYWYRQDPGQGLRLIYYSQIVNDFQKGDIAEGYSVSREKKESFPLTVTSAQKNPTAFYLCASSTGGAYEQYFGPGTRLTVT.

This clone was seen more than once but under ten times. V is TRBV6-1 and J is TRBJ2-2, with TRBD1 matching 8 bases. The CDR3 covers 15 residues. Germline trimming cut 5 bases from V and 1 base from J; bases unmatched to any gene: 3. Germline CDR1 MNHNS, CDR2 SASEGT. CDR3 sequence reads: CASSRTGWNTGELFF. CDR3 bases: TGTGCCAGCAGTCGGACAGGGTGGAACACCGGGGAGCTGTTTTTT.